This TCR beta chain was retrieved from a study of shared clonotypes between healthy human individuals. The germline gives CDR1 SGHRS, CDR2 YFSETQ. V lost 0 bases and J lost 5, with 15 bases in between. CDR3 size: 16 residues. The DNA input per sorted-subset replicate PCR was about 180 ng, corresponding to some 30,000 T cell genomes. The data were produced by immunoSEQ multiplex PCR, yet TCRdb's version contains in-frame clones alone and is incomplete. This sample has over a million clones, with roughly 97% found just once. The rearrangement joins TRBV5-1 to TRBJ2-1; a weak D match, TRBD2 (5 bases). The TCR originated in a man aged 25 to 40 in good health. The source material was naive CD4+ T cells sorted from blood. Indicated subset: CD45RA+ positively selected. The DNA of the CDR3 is TGCGCCAGCAGCTTGGCCCCGGTAGGAGGAGACAATGAGCAGTTCTTC. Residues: CASSLAPVGGDNEQFF.